This is a list of T cell receptor beta chains from one sample in a study of long-term antiretroviral therapy in people with HIV. Repertoires were generated with immunoSEQ multiplex PCR, while TCRdb's copy carries only in-frame clones and drops some. Of approximately 32,000 clones listed, under 90% are singletons. The sample consisted of unsorted PBMCs, taken 0.4 years before starting antiretroviral therapy. Source of these receptors: a man between 18 and 29 years old with HIV. Each CDR3 is given with its conserved first and last residue. A D gene is named only where the DNA matches it firmly.

CDR3: CASSLGGSVNNEQFF; V: TRBV7-3; J: TRBJ2-1; D: .
CDR3: CASSPDRDRAYEQYF; V: TRBV27; J: TRBJ2-7; D: TRBD1
CDR3: CASSIGGGATFF; V: TRBV19; J: TRBJ1-1; D: .
CDR3: CASSLNRDPYYEQYF; V: TRBV7-6; J: TRBJ2-7; D: .
CDR3: CASSLSNPLHQPQHF; V: TRBV27; J: TRBJ1-5; D: .
CDR3: CASSLARTGHNEQFF; V: TRBV7-2; J: TRBJ2-1; D: TRBD1
CDR3: CASSVGGAGRGETQYF; V: TRBV9; J: TRBJ2-5; D: .
CDR3: CASSGTRDSYNEQFF; V: TRBV9; J: TRBJ2-1; D: .
CDR3: CASSLRADEQYF; V: TRBV13; J: TRBJ2-7; D: .
CDR3: CVTNRDYGYEQYF; V: TRBV6-1; J: TRBJ2-7; D: TRBD2
CDR3: CASSERTGQETQYF; V: TRBV2; J: TRBJ2-5; D: TRBD1
CDR3: CASSSDYEQYF; V: TRBV28; J: TRBJ2-7; D: .
CDR3: CASSFSNRGPLGYGYTF; V: TRBV11-2; J: TRBJ1-2; D: TRBD1
CDR3: CASSGGTSGGGQYF; V: TRBV11-2; J: TRBJ2-3; D: TRBD2